The entry that follows covers one T cell receptor (beta chain) sequence. What it recognizes is unknown. The data derive from a study of graft-versus-host responses after intestinal transplantation. Some clones are missing from TCRdb's copy, which holds only in-frame ones; the method was immunoSEQ multiplex PCR. This sample has tens of thousands of clones; around 89% occur once, and the top ten carry around 2.6%. CDR1 and CDR2 (germline): LGHNA, YNFKEQ. The length of the CDR3 is 12 residues. Trimming left V 4 bases short and J 14 bases short, with 14 bases between. V is TRBV4-2 and J is TRBJ1-4; weak D call: TRBD1 (6 bases). The source was unstimulated CD8+ T cells sorted from spleen or lymph node cells, collected before intestinal transplant. This TCR derives from a human donor who received an intestinal transplant. CDR3 residues: CASSPNRVGLFF. The CDR3 DNA reads as TGTGCCAGCAGCCCAAACAGGGTGGGGCTGTTTTTT.